This T cell receptor beta chain was found in a study of CD8 T cells in ankylosing spondylitis. TCRdb re-derived calls from the 5' RACE reads in MiXCR, one entry per CDR3 protein. Found here are around 150,000 distinct CDR3 sequences, around 10% of them singletons; the top ten hold 25% to 30%. Of note for this clonotype: The target antigen is unknown.

Notes on the study in general: In synovial fluid and blood from reactive arthritis, some motif variants were previously reported. A TCR beta motif of fewer than ten highly homologous variants seemed to mark ankylosing spondylitis blood. Disease-linked clones proved CD8+ and comparatively uncommon in peripheral blood. Significant enrichment of disease-linked clones was reportedly seen in matched ankylosing spondylitis synovial fluid.

Trimming removed 5 bases at V and 1 base at J, with 20 bases between. Germline V gene data show CDR1 as SEHNR and CDR2 as FQNEAQ (reference sequence). CDR3 length: 17 amino acids. The receptor was isolated from a male donor with ankylosing spondylitis or in good health (not recorded which). The chain combines TRBV7-9 with TRBJ1-1; D might be TRBD1 (6 bases). Material: blood, either unsorted or a sorted T cell fraction (not recorded which). The CDR3 loop is CASSPRGGEGKNTEAFF. CDR3 nucleotides: TGTGCCAGCAGCCCAAGGGGGGGGGAGGGGAAGAACACTGAAGCTTTCTTT. Full variable domain (remainder filled in from reference TRBV7-9 and TRBJ1-1): DTGVSQNPRHKITKRGQNVTFRCDPISEHNRLYWYRQTLGQGPEFLTYFQNEAQLEKSRLLSDRFSAERPKGSFSTLEIQRTEQGDSAMYLCASSPRGGEGKNTEAFFGQGTRLTVV.